The rows below give T cell receptor beta chains drawn from one sample of a study of blood T cells in healthy people across ages. TCRdb re-called the 5' RACE reads through MiXCR, storing one row per CDR3 protein. Here the sample spans under 1,000,000 distinct CDR3 sequences, 35% to 40% being singletons. The sample was blood. The receptors stem from a man between 18 and 29 years old in good health. Both conserved end residues are part of each CDR3.

cdr3_aa: CASRDRADNEQYF; v_call: TRBV5-1; j_call: .
cdr3_aa: CASSLAVGLSYEQYF; v_call: TRBV5-1; j_call: TRBJ2-7
cdr3_aa: CASSSSGGLADTQYF; v_call: TRBV27; j_call: TRBJ2-3
cdr3_aa: CASSLGGATRTDTQYF; v_call: TRBV4-3; j_call: TRBJ2-3
cdr3_aa: CASSMAPGREETQYF; v_call: TRBV7-2; j_call: TRBJ2-5
cdr3_aa: CASTLTSGAHNEQFF; v_call: TRBV2; j_call: TRBJ2-1
cdr3_aa: CASSLVTGVSFYGYTF; v_call: TRBV7-9; j_call: TRBJ1-2
cdr3_aa: CASSIYGDRENTGELFF; v_call: TRBV4-2; j_call: TRBJ2-2
cdr3_aa: CAISESGSTPSGANVLTF; v_call: TRBV10-3; j_call: TRBJ2-6
cdr3_aa: CSASAADIEQYF; v_call: TRBV20-1; j_call: TRBJ2-4
cdr3_aa: CASSLSLGSYGYTF; v_call: TRBV12-3/TRBV12-4; j_call: TRBJ1-2
cdr3_aa: CASSPSLTGRMNEQFF; v_call: TRBV4-2; j_call: TRBJ2-1
cdr3_aa: CSVEGRSGGNNEQYF; v_call: TRBV29-1; j_call: TRBJ2-5
cdr3_aa: CASRYRENTEAFF; v_call: TRBV6-5; j_call: TRBJ1-1
cdr3_aa: CASSLGVAGRTDTQYF; v_call: TRBV7-2; j_call: TRBJ2-3
cdr3_aa: CASSVGASGNTIYF; v_call: TRBV25-1; j_call: TRBJ1-3
cdr3_aa: CASSRPGRNYEQYF; v_call: TRBV14; j_call: TRBJ2-7
cdr3_aa: CASSLVSAGNYNEQFF; v_call: TRBV28; j_call: TRBJ2-1
cdr3_aa: CSASTSGGPDTQYF; v_call: TRBV20-1; j_call: TRBJ2-3
cdr3_aa: CASSQVRGESTEAFF; v_call: TRBV4-2; j_call: TRBJ1-1
cdr3_aa: CSVGSGTATGELFF; v_call: TRBV29-1; j_call: TRBJ2-2
cdr3_aa: CASGPVGGSTEAFF; v_call: TRBV12-5; j_call: TRBJ1-1